This T cell receptor (beta chain) is from a study of blood T cell repertoires in COVID-19. Study context: The United States, Italy and Spain were the sources of the acute and convalescent COVID-19 samples. PBMCs, B-cell-depleted T cells, or T cells provided the cDNA or gDNA that made up the material.

The CDR3 totals 17 residues. With 5 bases clipped from V and 3 bases from J, the junction kept 12 bases outside the gene matches. Germline V gene data show CDR1 as MRHNA and CDR2 as SNTAGT. Original analysis: Amplifying reference gene primers gave estimates of nucleated cell counts. Produced via immunoSEQ multiplex PCR; TCRdb's table is partial and in-frame only. V and J calls and clone size are those listed in that table; D and trimming were worked out from the DNA. The sample shows around 200,000 clones, approximately 87% of them seen only once. The chain recombines TRBV6-4 with TRBJ2-3, with 9 bases fitting TRBD1. Sequenced input: peripheral blood. The TCR sequence derives from a woman under 30 who had recovered from COVID-19. CDR3 loop: CASSLLPGQGGTDTQYF. The CDR3 bases are TGTGCCAGCAGTTTGCTTCCGGGACAGGGAGGGACAGATACGCAGTATTTT.